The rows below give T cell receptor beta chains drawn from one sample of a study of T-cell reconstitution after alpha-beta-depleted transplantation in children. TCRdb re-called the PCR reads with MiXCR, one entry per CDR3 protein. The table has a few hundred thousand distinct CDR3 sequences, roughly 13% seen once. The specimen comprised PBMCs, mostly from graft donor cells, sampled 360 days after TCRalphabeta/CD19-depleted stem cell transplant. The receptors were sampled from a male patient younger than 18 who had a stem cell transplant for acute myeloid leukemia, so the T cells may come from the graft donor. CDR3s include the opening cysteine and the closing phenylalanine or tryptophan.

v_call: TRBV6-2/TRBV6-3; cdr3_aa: CASRGRDRGSREQFF
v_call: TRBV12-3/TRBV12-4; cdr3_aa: CASRGTVAGEQYF
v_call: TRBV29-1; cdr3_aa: CSAGTGGTYEQYF
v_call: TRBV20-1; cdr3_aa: CSVTGGSTDTQYF
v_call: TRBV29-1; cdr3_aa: CSVQSPDTQYF
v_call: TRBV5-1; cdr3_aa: CASTPGTFFDEQFF
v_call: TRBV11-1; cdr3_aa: CASSLDAGTHEQYF
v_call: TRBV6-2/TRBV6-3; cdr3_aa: CASNGDRVKYQPQHF
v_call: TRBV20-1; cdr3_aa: CSASGGQKQYF
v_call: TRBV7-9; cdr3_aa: CASYRGLAGTYEQYF
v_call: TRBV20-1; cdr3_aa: CSARDLGGAPPNEQFF
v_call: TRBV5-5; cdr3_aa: CASSLGGLQETQYF
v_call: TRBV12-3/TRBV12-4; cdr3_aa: CASSPWTGTYEQYF
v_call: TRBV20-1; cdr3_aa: CSAPIQWGGETQYF
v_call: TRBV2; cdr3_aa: CASSALAEQETQYF
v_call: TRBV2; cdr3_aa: CASGRDSGTQYF
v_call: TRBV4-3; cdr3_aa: CASSQDSVNTEAFF
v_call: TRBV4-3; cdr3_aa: CASSQFSGSPSYNEQFF
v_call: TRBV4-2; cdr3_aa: CASSGGRASSYEQYF
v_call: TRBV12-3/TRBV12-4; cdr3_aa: CASSLALGGPGSDEQFF
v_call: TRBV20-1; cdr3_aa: CSASPSSGRFSGELFF
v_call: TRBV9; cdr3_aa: CASSGDGTSGFPSEQYF
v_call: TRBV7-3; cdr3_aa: CASSLDGASGRETQYF
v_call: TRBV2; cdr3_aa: CASSIHTQYF
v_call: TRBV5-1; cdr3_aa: CASSSYRGGQETQYF
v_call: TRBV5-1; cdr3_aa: CASSLPYNEQFF
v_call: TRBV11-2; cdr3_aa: CASSSGLAPETQYF
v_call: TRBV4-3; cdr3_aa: CASGWTSANNEQFF
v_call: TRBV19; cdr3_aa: CASSIVDRGHNEQFF
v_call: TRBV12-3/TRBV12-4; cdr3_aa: CASSPTPGLAGLGNEQFF
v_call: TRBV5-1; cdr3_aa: CASGGGTAYNEQFF
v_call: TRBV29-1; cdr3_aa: CSVAGRQGAFEQYF
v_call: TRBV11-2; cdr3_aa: CASSGPTGHSTDTQYF
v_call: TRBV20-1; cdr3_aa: CSAREGTVQETQYF
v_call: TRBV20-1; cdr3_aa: CSAPVNEQFF
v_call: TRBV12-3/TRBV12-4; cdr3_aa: CASSFRAGNSGYEQYF
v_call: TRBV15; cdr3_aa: CATSREAGAAGTQYF
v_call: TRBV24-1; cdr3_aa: CATSGRLAGVNEQFF
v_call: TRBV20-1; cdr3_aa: CSAPRNYGYTF
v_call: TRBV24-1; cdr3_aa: CATSEVGQGRSDTQYF
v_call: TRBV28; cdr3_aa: CASSLYPRGSPDTQYF
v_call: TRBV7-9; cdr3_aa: CASSLILAGPQPNEQFF
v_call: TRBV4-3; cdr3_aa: CASSVRNEQFF
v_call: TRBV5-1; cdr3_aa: CASSSIQGRETQYF
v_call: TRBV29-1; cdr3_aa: CSAQSGETQEQYF
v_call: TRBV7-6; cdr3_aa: CASREGVINEQFF
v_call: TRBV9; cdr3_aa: CASSTYSAGQETQYF
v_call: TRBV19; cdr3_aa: CASSIGRGRLYEQYF